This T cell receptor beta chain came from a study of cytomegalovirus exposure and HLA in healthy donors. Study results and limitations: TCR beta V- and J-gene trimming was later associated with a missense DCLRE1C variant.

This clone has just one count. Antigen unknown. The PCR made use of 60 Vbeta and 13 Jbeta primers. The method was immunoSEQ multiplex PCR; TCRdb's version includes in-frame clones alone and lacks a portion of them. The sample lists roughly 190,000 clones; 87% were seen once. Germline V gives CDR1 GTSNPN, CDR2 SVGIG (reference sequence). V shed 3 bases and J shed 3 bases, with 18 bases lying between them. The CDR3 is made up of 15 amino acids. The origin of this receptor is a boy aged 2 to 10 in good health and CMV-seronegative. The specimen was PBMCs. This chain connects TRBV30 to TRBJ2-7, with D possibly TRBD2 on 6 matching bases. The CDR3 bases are TGTGCCTGGAGGTGGGGAGGCGTAGCCCTCTACGAGCAGTACTTC. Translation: CAWRWGGVALYEQYF.